This TCR beta chain appears in the sequencing data of a study of blood T cell repertoires in COVID-19. Germline V gives CDR1 SGHVS, CDR2 FQNEAQ. This CDR3 has 13 residues. Trimming left V 6 bases short and J 8 bases short, with 14 bases between. TCRdb's copy holds only in-frame clones and misses some; the assay was immunoSEQ multiplex PCR. Here the sample spans about 200,000 clones, roughly 82% being singletons. Enrollees, about 18 to 89 years old, lived in approximately 25 US areas. The clonotype comes from a woman in her sixties or seventies with acute COVID-19. This sequence joins TRBV7-8 and TRBJ2-1; possible D gene TRBD2, 5 bases. The sequenced sample was PBMCs or T cells enriched from blood (not recorded which). CDR3 DNA: TGTGCCAGCAGTCACGGGAATCGGGATGAGCAGTTCTTC. Protein sequence: CASSHGNRDEQFF.